This is a list of T cell receptor beta chains from one sample in a study of OX40 agonist ivuxolimab in advanced cancers. The table came from immunoSEQ multiplex PCR; TCRdb's copy has only in-frame clones and leaves some out. In the table there are about 55,000 clones, around 86% of which are singletons. Sequencing was performed on CD4+ or CD8+ T cells sorted from blood, taken in a trial of the OX40 agonist ivuxolimab. All receptors derive from an adult with an advanced solid tumor such as melanoma, head and neck, liver or kidney cancer. CDR3s include the opening cysteine and the closing phenylalanine or tryptophan. The order of the fields is D gene, V gene, J gene, clone size, CDR3 protein, CDR3 DNA. The D gene is left open where the match is weak. Size tells how often a clone was seen (once, few, many) or the class of an expanded clone, and some rows leave it out.

>TRBD1|TRBV7-2|TRBJ1-5|once
CASSSRTGKQPQHF
TGTGCCAGCAGCTCCCGGACAGGGAAACAGCCCCAGCATTTT
>-|TRBV15|TRBJ2-7|once
CATSRDSPTGSAYEQYF
TGTGCCACCAGCAGAGATTCCCCGACGGGTTCGGCCTACGAGCAGTACTTC
>-|TRBV18|TRBJ2-7|-
CASSPNTSGEQYF
TGTGCCAGCTCACCAAACACCTCTGGGGAGCAGTACTTC
>TRBD1|TRBV19|TRBJ1-2|-
CASSIGRGHDFNYGYTF
TGTGCCAGTAGTATTGGCAGGGGGCATGATTTTAACTATGGCTACACCTTC
>-|TRBV4-2|TRBJ1-2|once
CASSQDDRGEYGYTF
TGTGCCAGCAGCCAAGATGATCGGGGGGAATATGGCTACACCTTC
>TRBD1|TRBV6-5|TRBJ2-4|-
CASSPGQGKNIQYF
TGTGCCAGCAGTCCGGGACAGGGAAAAAACATTCAGTACTTC
>TRBD1|TRBV18|TRBJ1-2|-
CASSPSRRQGDDGYTF
TGTGCCAGCTCACCAAGTCGGCGACAGGGAGACGACGGCTACACCTTC
>-|TRBV28|TRBJ1-4|-
CASSRVFGVGEKLFF
TGTGCCAGCAGTCGCGTGTTCGGGGTTGGTGAAAAACTGTTTTTT
>-|TRBV5-4|TRBJ2-5|-
CASSTTGPETQYF
TGTGCCAGCAGCACTACAGGGCCAGAGACCCAGTACTTC
>-|TRBV18|TRBJ2-2|-
CASSSGHGNTGELFF
TGTGCCAGCTCATCCGGACACGGGAACACCGGGGAGCTGTTTTTT
>-|TRBV2|TRBJ2-1|-
CASSRQSLAAGGEQFF
TGTGCCAGCAGTCGTCAGAGTCTCGCCGCCGGTGGTGAGCAGTTCTTC
>-|TRBV13|TRBJ2-7|-
CASSSTGDLVKEQYF
TGTGCCAGCAGCTCCACCGGAGACCTAGTGAAAGAGCAGTACTTC
>-|TRBV7-9|TRBJ1-2|-
CASSSDSWGYTF
TGTGCCAGCAGCTCCGACAGTTGGGGCTACACCTTC
>-|TRBV28|TRBJ1-5|-
CASSDPRGDGNQPQHF
TGTGCCAGCAGTGACCCACGGGGGGATGGCAATCAGCCCCAGCATTTT
>-|TRBV11-2|TRBJ1-2|few
CASSLGLGSYGYTF
TGTGCCAGCAGCTTAGGTCTGGGATCCTATGGCTACACCTTC
>-|TRBV30|TRBJ1-2|-
CAWSAPSQGRGYTF
TGTGCCTGGAGTGCTCCGAGTCAGGGTAGGGGCTACACCTTC
>TRBD2|TRBV9|TRBJ2-3|-
CASSVAPSGRAGTDTQYF
TGTGCCAGCAGCGTAGCGCCTAGCGGGAGGGCCGGCACAGATACGCAGTATTTT
>-|TRBV5-1|TRBJ1-6|-
CASSLATQGSPLHF
TGCGCCAGCAGCTTGGCAACTCAGGGGTCACCCCTCCACTTT
>-|TRBV5-4|TRBJ2-7|-
CASSPAEPTYEQYF
TGTGCCAGCAGCCCAGCGGAACCTACCTACGAGCAGTACTTC
>-|TRBV6-6|TRBJ1-3|few
CASSPQDSGNTIYF
TGTGCCAGCAGTCCCCAGGACTCTGGAAACACCATATATTTT
>TRBD1|TRBV2|TRBJ2-2|-
CASSPGQGGTGELFF
TGTGCCAGCAGTCCGGGACAGGGTGGCACCGGGGAGCTGTTTTTT
>TRBD1|TRBV7-3|TRBJ2-3|once
CASCPWTGEADTQYF
TGTGCCAGCTGTCCCTGGACAGGGGAGGCAGATACGCAGTATTTT
>TRBD1|TRBV4-1|TRBJ2-7|medium-sized
CASSQGSTGAYEQYF
TGCGCCAGCAGCCAAGGATCTACAGGGGCCTACGAGCAGTACTTC
>TRBD1|TRBV11-1|TRBJ2-6|-
CASSPRQGSEAGANVLTF
TGTGCCAGCAGCCCGCGACAGGGTTCGGAGGCTGGGGCCAACGTCCTGACTTTC
>-|TRBV15|TRBJ1-2|once
CATSRDSGAGYGYTF
TGTGCCACCAGCAGAGATTCGGGTGCAGGCTATGGCTACACCTTC
>TRBD1|TRBV11-2|TRBJ2-7|once
CASSFRDRRYEQYF
TGTGCCAGCAGCTTTCGGGACAGACGCTACGAGCAGTACTTC
>-|TRBV5-1|TRBJ1-4|-
CASTRLVGEKLFF
TGCGCCAGCACCAGATTAGTAGGGGAAAAACTGTTTTTT
>-|TRBV30|TRBJ2-5|-
CATNRQPQETQYF
TGTGCCACAAACCGACAGCCTCAAGAGACCCAGTACTTC
>-|TRBV29-1|TRBJ2-7|-
CSVDSGYEQYF
TGCAGCGTTGACTCGGGATACGAGCAGTACTTC
>-|TRBV18|TRBJ1-1|-
CASSPGLGGTEAFF
TGTGCCAGCTCACCCGGATTGGGTGGCACTGAAGCTTTCTTT
>-|TRBV5-1|TRBJ2-3|-
CASGRTGHGTDTQYF
TGCGCCAGTGGGCGCACAGGGCATGGCACAGATACGCAGTATTTT
>TRBD1|TRBV19|TRBJ1-2|few
CASSTQTGVGYTF
TGTGCCAGTAGTACCCAGACAGGGGTTGGCTACACCTTC
>TRBD1|TRBV16|TRBJ2-7|-
CASSDGAGQGVIEQYF
TGTGCCAGCAGCGATGGCGCGGGACAGGGAGTTATTGAGCAGTACTTC
>-|TRBV7-2|TRBJ2-2|-
CASSSQLTGELFF
TGTGCCAGCAGCTCTCAGCTCACCGGGGAGCTGTTTTTT
>TRBD2|TRBV6-6|TRBJ2-1|once
CASREGLAGLDEQFF
TGTGCCAGCAGGGAGGGACTAGCGGGATTGGATGAGCAGTTCTTC
>-|TRBV7-2|TRBJ2-7|-
CASSLTQSSYEQYF
TGTGCCAGCAGCTTAACACAGAGCTCCTACGAGCAGTACTTC
>-|TRBV9|TRBJ2-3|once
CASSASPGSTDTQYF
TGTGCCAGCAGCGCCTCCCCGGGGTCCACAGATACGCAGTATTTT
>-|TRBV5-6|TRBJ2-3|few
CASSFWDLTDTQYF
TGTGCCAGCAGCTTTTGGGATCTCACAGATACGCAGTATTTT
>TRBD2|TRBV15|TRBJ2-1|-
CATSRSSGRAYNEQFF
TGTGCCACCAGCAGAAGTAGCGGGAGGGCCTACAATGAGCAGTTCTTC
>TRBD1|TRBV4-1|TRBJ2-5|-
CASSQRRQGEETQYF
TGCGCCAGCAGCCAAAGACGACAGGGGGAAGAGACCCAGTACTTC
>TRBD1|TRBV29-1|TRBJ1-1|-
CSVEEWVGRGQGHMNTEAFF
TGCAGCGTTGAAGAATGGGTTGGGAGAGGACAGGGGCATATGAACACTGAAGCTTTCTTT
>-|TRBV27|TRBJ1-1|-
CASRGGGANTEAFF
TGTGCCAGCAGGGGTGGGGGGGCTAACACTGAAGCTTTCTTT
>TRBD1|TRBV10-1|TRBJ2-7|-
CASSPDRARNEQYF
TGCGCCAGCAGCCCGGACAGGGCTCGGAACGAGCAGTACTTC
>-|TRBV27|TRBJ2-7|-
CASSLSYAGMGSPYEQYF
TGTGCCAGCAGTTTATCCTACGCGGGCATGGGTTCGCCCTACGAGCAGTACTTC
>-|TRBV15|TRBJ2-7|-
CATSSRQGGSYEQYF
TGTGCCACCAGCAGCCGACAGGGAGGGAGCTACGAGCAGTACTTC
>-|TRBV28|TRBJ1-2|once
CASRGRAPYFYGYTF
TGTGCCAGCCGAGGGAGGGCTCCTTATTTCTATGGCTACACCTTC
>-|TRBV14|TRBJ2-7|-
CASSQDGWREQYF
TGTGCCAGCAGCCAAGATGGGTGGAGGGAGCAGTACTTC
>-|TRBV11-2|TRBJ1-5|-
CASSQGTHQPQHF
TGTGCCAGCAGCCAAGGAACGCATCAGCCCCAGCATTTT
>-|TRBV28|TRBJ1-5|-
CASKGLGKGNQPQHF
TGTGCCAGCAAGGGGCTAGGGAAGGGCAATCAGCCCCAGCATTTT
>TRBD1|TRBV30|TRBJ1-5|-
CAWGAGGDQPQHF
TGTGCCTGGGGGGCAGGGGGCGATCAGCCCCAGCATTTT
>-|TRBV2|TRBJ2-7|-
CASRETKMSYEQYF
TGTGCCAGCAGAGAGACAAAAATGTCCTACGAGCAGTACTTC
>TRBD1|TRBV7-9|TRBJ1-1|-
CASSSRQGENTEAFF
TGTGCCAGCAGCTCCAGACAGGGCGAGAACACTGAAGCTTTCTTT
>-|TRBV7-9|TRBJ2-3|-
CASAGGTGNTQYF
TGTGCCAGCGCCGGAGGTACAGGAAATACGCAGTATTTT
>-|TRBV28|TRBJ2-5|-
CASSLQTQGGETQYF
TGTGCCAGCAGTTTACAGACACAGGGAGGTGAGACCCAGTACTTC
>-|TRBV29-1|TRBJ2-3|-
CSVSRGTDTQYF
TGCAGCGTTTCGAGGGGAACAGATACGCAGTATTTT
>TRBD1|TRBV4-1|TRBJ1-3|-
CASSHVTGEYSGNTIYF
TGCGCCAGCAGCCACGTTACAGGGGAATACTCTGGAAACACCATATATTTT
>TRBD2|TRBV28|TRBJ2-1|-
CASSWGGSPPSYNEQFF
TGTGCCAGCAGTTGGGGCGGGAGTCCCCCCTCCTACAATGAGCAGTTCTTC
>-|TRBV5-1|TRBJ2-1|-
CASSLGGSEQFF
TGCGCCAGCAGCTTGGGGGGGAGTGAGCAGTTCTTC
>-|TRBV28|TRBJ2-7|-
CASRYGSYEQYF
TGTGCCAGCCGCTACGGATCGTACGAGCAGTACTTC